This TCR beta chain was observed in a study of CD8 T cells in Susac syndrome. Sequencing of TCR beta, carried out with a high-throughput approach, was applied to CD8+ and CD4+ T cells from the blood. An input of about 0.5 to 1 ug of RNA was subjected to reverse transcription using random hexamers. The amplification used immunoSEQ multiplex PCR on TCR beta CDR3; it spanned 54 Vbeta and 13 Jbeta. In TCRdb, the immunoSEQ multiplex PCR reads were re-called with MiXCR into one record per CDR3 protein. Of 150,000 to 200,000 distinct CDR3 sequences in the sample, approximately 92% were seen once. Trimming stripped 3 bases from V and 6 bases from J, with 10 bases between. The CDR3 covers 13 residues. Germline CDR1 and CDR2: KGHSH and LQKENI.

The TCR comes from a human donor in good health. Sequencing input: CD4+ T cells from PBMCs. The chain has TRBV18 and TRBJ2-3; the D gene is possibly TRBD2 (6 bases). CDR3 sequence: CASSPGEEDTQYF. DNA of the CDR3: TGTGCCAGCTCACCGGGGGAGGAGGATACGCAGTATTTT.